This T cell receptor beta chain was identified in a study of radiotherapy plus CTLA-4 blockade in lung cancer. Profiled with immunoSEQ multiplex PCR; TCRdb holds only in-frame clones, not every one. This sample carries around 130,000 clones, just under 90% of them seen once, and the ten largest clones take approximately 7.2%. V dropped 10 bases and J dropped 1; count of bases not matched to a gene: 4. The CDR3 runs 13 residues. The germline CDR1 and CDR2 sequences are ENHRY and SYGVKD. The chain has TRBV10-3 and TRBJ1-2; 9 bases agree with TRBD1. Sequences were derived from peripheral blood, sampled from a patient treated with radiotherapy plus ipilimumab. This receptor was obtained from a human donor with non-small cell lung cancer that progressed on radiotherapy plus ipilimumab. In DNA, the CDR3 is TGTGCCACCACAGGGGGCGGTAACTATGGCTACACCTTC. The encoded protein is CATTGGGNYGYTF.